The 10 T cell receptor beta chains presented below share a single source sample, sequenced in a study of Tregs in tolerant kidney transplant recipients. Clones were read by immunoSEQ multiplex PCR, and TCRdb kept only the in-frame ones, dropping some. Of tens of thousands of clones in the sample, around 94% were seen once. The sequenced sample was CD8+ T cells from blood. The receptor source for this set is a human donor in good health.

This chain connects TRBV6-1 to TRBJ2-7; D is undetermined. CDR1 is MNHNS, CDR2 SASEGT, per germline. The CDR3 is 13 residues long. Trimming cost V 5 bases and J 1 base, with 9 bases left between them. The CDR3 here is CASSTTESYEQYF. In DNA, the CDR3 is TGTGCCAGCAGTACGACGGAATCCTACGAGCAGTACTTC.

The rearrangement links TRBV5-5 to TRBJ1-2; maybe TRBD1 (5 bases). The V and J ends lost 4 bases and 5 bases respectively, with 18 bases between them. The germline CDR1 and CDR2 sequences are SGHKS and YYEKEE (reference sequence). The CDR3 has 15 residues. The CDR3 sequence: CASSTGTAASYGYTF. In nucleotides, the CDR3 is TGTGCCAGCAGCACTGGGACGGCGGCGTCTTATGGCTACACCTTC. Full variable domain (rest looked up from reference TRBV5-5 and TRBJ1-2): DAGVTQSPTHLIKTRGQQVTLRCSPISGHKSVSWYQQVLGQGPQFIFQYYEKEERGRGNFPDRFSARQFPNYSSELNVNALLLGDSALYLCASSTGTAASYGYTFGSGTRLTVV.

V is TRBV4-1 and J is TRBJ1-5; no clear D gene. V gave up 4 bases and J gave up 9 bases, with 7 bases separating them. This CDR3 is built from 11 residues. Germline lookup yields CDR1 MGHRA and CDR2 YSYEKL. Here the CDR3 DNA reads TGCGCCAGCAGCCCGAGCGTGCCCCAGCATTTT. Its protein product is CASSPSVPQHF.

The chain uses TRBV6-5 and TRBJ1-4, with 7 bases matching TRBD1. Germline loops: CDR1 MNHEY, CDR2 SVGAGI. This CDR3 is built from 16 residues. V lost 1 base, J lost 3 bases, and 5 bases stayed unmatched. CDR3 loop: CASSYWEGASNEKLFF. CDR3 sequence (DNA): TGTGCCAGCAGTTACTGGGAGGGGGCTTCTAATGAAAAACTGTTTTTT.

This rearrangement joins TRBV6-4 to TRBJ2-2, with TRBD1 identical over 9 bases. The J segment lost 1 base and the V segment lost 5 bases, leaving 5 bases of the junction unmatched. The CDR3 totals 16 residues. Germline CDR1 reads MRHNA; CDR2 reads SNTAGT. CDR3 loop: CASSQSGQGNTGELFF. CDR3 bases: TGTGCCAGCAGTCAGTCGGGACAGGGGAACACCGGGGAGCTGTTTTTT.

The rearrangement links TRBV10-3 to TRBJ2-7; 7 bases line up with TRBD1. In germline, CDR1 is ENHRY, CDR2 SYGVKD. With V trimmed by 4 bases and J by 0 bases, 0 bases remained unmatched. The CDR3 totals 13 residues. The CDR3 sequence: CAISGDSSYEQYF. The CDR3 DNA reads as TGTGCCATCAGTGGGGACAGCTCCTACGAGCAGTACTTC.

This sequence joins TRBV7-9 and TRBJ1-3, with D unresolved. CDR3 length: 14 residues. Trimming removed 1 base from V and 4 bases from J, with 8 bases in between. From germline, CDR1 is SEHNR and CDR2 FQNEAQ (reference sequence). The CDR3 sequence: CASSLEVHGNTIYF. For the CDR3, the DNA is TGTGCCAGCAGCTTAGAGGTTCACGGAAACACCATATATTTT.

V is TRBV13 and J is TRBJ2-5; 8 bases map to TRBD2. Germline V gene sequence: CDR1 PRHDT, CDR2 FYEKMQ (reference sequence). This CDR3 region has 15 residues. With 6 bases clipped from V and 0 bases from J, the junction kept 6 bases outside the gene matches. The CDR3 loop reads CASSQIAGNQETQYF. CDR3 DNA: TGTGCCAGCAGTCAAATAGCGGGGAACCAAGAGACCCAGTACTTC.

Here the CDR3 reads CASSIDWDHTGELFF. CDR3 nucleotide sequence: TGTGCCAGTAGTATAGATTGGGACCACACCGGGGAGCTGTTTTTT. The chain links TRBV19 to TRBJ2-2; D may be TRBD1 or TRBD2 (5 bases each). Germline loops: CDR1 LNHDA, CDR2 SQIVND (reference sequence). The CDR3 is 15 amino acids. V lost 0 bases to trimming and J lost 3 bases, with 8 bases between them.

The chain couples TRBV13 to TRBJ2-5; no clear D. Trimming took off 4 bases at V and 3 bases at J, with 9 bases between the two ends. The CDR3 runs 13 residues. Germline CDR1 reads PRHDT; CDR2 reads FYEKMQ (reference sequence). The CDR3 coding sequence is TGTGCCAGCAGCTCGACAATAAAAGAGACCCAGTACTTC. This gives the protein CASSSTIKETQYF.